This T cell receptor (beta chain) was sequenced for a study of T cells after yellow fever vaccination. Study information: Where fractions had low cell numbers, libraries were prepared from them with the SMART-Seq v4 Ultra Low Input RNA kit.

MiXCR, applied by TCRdb to the 5' RACE reads, yields one record per CDR3 protein. The data contain about 360,000 distinct CDR3 sequences, roughly 6.2% of them singletons. This clonotype has a count of ten or more. Antigen specificity is unknown. General observations from the study: CD4 and CD8 compartments shared a small share of clonotypes. Weaker, the secondary response peaked sooner, at day 5 versus 15.

This CDR3 comprises 13 residues. Germline lookup yields CDR1 MNHNS and CDR2 SASEGT. Deletions cut 5 bases from V and 6 bases from J, with 11 bases between. The sequences come from PBMCs, collected 5 days after the yellow fever booster vaccination. The receptor's source is a young man who received the YFV17D yellow fever vaccine. The chain couples TRBV6-1 to TRBJ2-1; D uncertain. CDR3 bases: TGTGCCAGCAGTCCCCGCGGTGGCAATGAGCAGTTCTTC. It is translated as CASSPRGGNEQFF.